In this sample, the clone carrying this TCR beta chain turned up once. Its antigen is as yet unknown. The sample is drawn from a study of a mutant IDH1 vaccine in newly diagnosed glioma. About the study: Vaccines were begun 4-6 weeks after radiotherapy alone, or with temozolomide cycles. Patients under treatment included about 60% males and about 38% females and had a mean age of approximately 44 years. Those enrolled had earlier been treated with radiotherapy, temozolomide, or both, mostly both.

Clones were sequenced by immunoSEQ multiplex PCR, and TCRdb holds only the in-frame ones, with some missing. Among roughly 42,000 clones, over 75% were seen once, and the ten largest hold 1.5% to 2%. Indicated time point: week 5, during vaccination. Topical imiquimod accompanied each vaccine dose, which consisted of 300 ug of mutant IDH1 20-mer peptide. CDR3 size: 18 residues. Trimming removed 4 bases from V and 2 bases from J; junction bases left unmatched: 5. The germline V gene has CDR1 LGHNA and CDR2 YNFKEQ. The rearrangement joins TRBV4-2 to TRBJ2-2; TRBD2 matches at 15 bases. The source of this sequence is a man in his forties or fifties with glioma. The sample in question was PBMCs, obtained from a glioma patient whose treatment included an IDH1 peptide vaccine. The CDR3: CASSRGLAGGGNTGELFF. DNA for the CDR3: TGTGCCAGCAGCCGAGGACTAGCGGGAGGGGGCAACACCGGGGAGCTGTTTTTT.